These T cell receptor beta chains were read from a single sample in a study of blood T cell repertoires in COVID-19. TCRdb's copy holds only in-frame clones and misses some; the assay was immunoSEQ multiplex PCR. This table holds under 95,000 clones, roughly four fifths found once. The sequencing sample was made of peripheral blood. These receptors were taken from a woman at least 80 years old with acute or convalescent COVID-19. The CDR3 runs from the conserved cysteine through the conserved F or W.

>TRBV7-2
CASSLKQGYNSPLHF
>TRBV19
CASSHGPYYGYTF
>TRBV27
CASSFGTSGNNEQFF
>TRBV24-1
CATSDLSSEQYF
>TRBV5-4
CASSLGGFGANVLTF
>TRBV2
CASAGGAGQPQHF
>TRBV3-1/TRBV3-2
CASSRTGGFEQYF
>TRBV13
CASSPRIGTGKADTQYF
>TRBV11-2
CASSEQASGLDGEQFF
>TRBV10-3
CAISEYRGSTDTQYF
>TRBV6-5
CASSTGQINYGYTF
>TRBV5-8
CASSWGDRSRPQHF
>TRBV5-1
CASSLGQYNEETQYF
>TRBV10-1
CATGLAGGDTQYF
>TRBV10-3
CAISEREYSSNEQFF
>TRBV19
CASSIVSDLTGELFF
>TRBV6-5
CASSSAPIRSGGYTF
>TRBV25-1
CASSEGGEAFF
>TRBV5-1
CASSLGGKFPETQYF
>TRBV5-5
CASSPNPTAINQPQHF
>TRBV3-1/TRBV3-2
CASSPKLWGEETQYF
>TRBV29-1
CSVEGRMNTEAFF
>TRBV5-6
CASSLGADNEQFF
>TRBV19
CASNRVGNQPQHF
>TRBV7-6
CASSFYPGLADYNEQFF
>TRBV19
CASSIHSTGELFF
>TRBV2
CASSEVAAGGSIGELFF
>TRBV2
CASSDDSGGWQPQHF
>TRBV5-6
CASSFKAGGYEQYF